The clone carrying this T cell receptor beta chain occurred many times. Its antigen is currently unknown. The sample comes from a study of CD8 T cells in ankylosing spondylitis. General study points: A TCR beta motif of eight highly homologous variants appeared characteristic of ankylosing spondylitis blood.

Preparation of TCR beta libraries was done by quantitative 5'-RACE with molecular barcodes. TCRdb itself ran the 5' RACE reads through MiXCR, one entry per CDR3 protein. Here the sample spans some 800,000 distinct CDR3 sequences, over 9.5% being singletons. Germline CDR1 reads SGHTA; CDR2 reads FQGNSA. The V gene lost 0 bases and the J gene lost 1 base, with 0 bases spanning the gap. The CDR3 extends over 12 amino acids. Material for sequencing was blood, either unsorted or a sorted T cell fraction (not recorded which). The chain recombines TRBV7-2 with TRBJ1-2; no clear D. This clonotype was obtained from a male donor with ankylosing spondylitis. The CDR3 is CASSLANYGYTF. The CDR3 DNA reads as TGTGCCAGCAGCTTAGCTAACTATGGCTACACCTTC.